The source of this T cell receptor (beta chain) is a study of vaccination effects on CD4 cells after COVID-19. In the study overall: Median timing of post-vaccine samples was 72 days after the second dose. Points from the study as a whole: Infection-derived and vaccine-derived clones contracted markedly late after vaccination.

Comments on this clone: Antigen specificity is unknown.

Subsequent to ten to eleven days of culture, CD4+ T cells were isolated. Documented for the person is a PCR-confirmed SARS-CoV-2 infection occurring between March and December 2020. Vaccination of participants consisted of two doses of either the BNT162b2 or mRNA-1273 vaccine. Libraries were prepared by immunoSEQ multiplex PCR; TCRdb keeps only in-frame clonotypes and omits some of them. The sample records 35,000 to 55,000 clones, less than 85% being singletons. CDR1 and CDR2 from the germline V gene are SGHVS and FNYEAQ. The length of the CDR3 is 15 residues. V was cut by 5 bases and J by 5 bases, with 18 bases left in between.

The V and J genes are TRBV7-6 and TRBJ1-1; D gene unclear. The receptor was derived from a human donor who had a prior SARS-CoV-2 infection. The sample in question was CD4+ T cells from PBMCs cultured without peptide, obtained after COVID-19 vaccination. The CDR3, as DNA: TGTGCCAGCAGCCCCGGGAGCTCTAAAGGGACTGAAGCTTTCTTT. Translation: CASSPGSSKGTEAFF.